Listed below are T cell receptor beta chains from one sample, sequenced in a study of vaccination and CD4 T cells after COVID-19. TCRdb recomputed calls from the PCR reads with MiXCR, one row per CDR3 protein. The sample consists of approximately 29,000 distinct CDR3 sequences, roughly 50% of them appearing once. The sample here was CD4+ T cells from blood, taken about 7 months after SARS-CoV-2 vaccination. These TCRs come from a human donor who had recovered from COVID-19. The CDR3 runs from the conserved cysteine through the conserved F or W. The order of the fields is J gene, V gene, D gene, clone size, CDR3 DNA, CDR3 protein. A D gene is named only where the DNA matches it firmly. Clone sizes are given selectively: once, few, many, or a class where the clone is expanded.

j_call: TRBJ2-1
v_call: TRBV6-5
d_call: .
clone_size: .
cdr3_nt: TGTGCCAGCAGTTCCCAGTCGAGCTCCTACAATGAGCAGTTCTTC
cdr3_aa: CASSSQSSSYNEQFF

j_call: TRBJ2-7
v_call: TRBV10-3
d_call: TRBD2
clone_size: .
cdr3_nt: TGTGCCATCAGTGAGAGGGTAGCGGGGGACGAACAGTACTTC
cdr3_aa: CAISERVAGDEQYF

j_call: TRBJ2-7
v_call: TRBV28
d_call: .
clone_size: few
cdr3_nt: TGTGCCAGCAGTTTAAGGTCTTACGAGCAGTACTTC
cdr3_aa: CASSLRSYEQYF

j_call: TRBJ1-6
v_call: TRBV7-6
d_call: TRBD1
clone_size: .
cdr3_nt: TGTGCCAGCAGCCCTGGACAGGGACGTTCACCCCTCCACTTT
cdr3_aa: CASSPGQGRSPLHF

j_call: TRBJ2-2
v_call: TRBV7-2
d_call: TRBD2
clone_size: few
cdr3_nt: TGTGCCAGCAGCTCGATTGGCGGGAGGGCCCCCGGGGAGCTGTTTTTT
cdr3_aa: CASSSIGGRAPGELFF

j_call: TRBJ1-5
v_call: TRBV6-2/TRBV6-3
d_call: TRBD1
clone_size: .
cdr3_nt: TGTGCCAGCAGTCCCCGGACAGGGGGACAGCCCCAGCATTTT
cdr3_aa: CASSPRTGGQPQHF

j_call: TRBJ2-3
v_call: TRBV7-9
d_call: .
clone_size: .
cdr3_nt: TGTGCCAGCAGCTTTACAGACCATACGCAGTATTTT
cdr3_aa: CASSFTDHTQYF

j_call: TRBJ2-3
v_call: TRBV6-5
d_call: TRBD1
clone_size: .
cdr3_nt: TGTGCCAGCAGTTACTCGACCCCCGGGACAGGATCAGATACGCAGTATTTT
cdr3_aa: CASSYSTPGTGSDTQYF

j_call: TRBJ2-1
v_call: TRBV6-1
d_call: TRBD2
clone_size: .
cdr3_nt: TGTGCCAGCAGTGAAGGCGGGAGTCCGAATGAGCAGTTCTTC
cdr3_aa: CASSEGGSPNEQFF

j_call: TRBJ2-7
v_call: TRBV20-1
d_call: .
clone_size: few
cdr3_nt: TGCAGTGCTGAGGCGGTGGTGACAGGCGGCTACGAGCAGTACTTC
cdr3_aa: CSAEAVVTGGYEQYF

j_call: TRBJ2-3
v_call: TRBV27
d_call: .
clone_size: few
cdr3_nt: TGTGCCAGCAGACGATGGGCTAGCACAGATACGCAGTATTTT
cdr3_aa: CASRRWASTDTQYF

j_call: TRBJ2-6
v_call: TRBV7-9
d_call: .
clone_size: .
cdr3_nt: TGTGCCAGCAGCCCCCGGGGGTTGGGGGCCAACGTCCTGACTTTC
cdr3_aa: CASSPRGLGANVLTF

j_call: TRBJ1-2
v_call: TRBV27
d_call: .
clone_size: .
cdr3_nt: TGTGCCAGCAGTTTATCGCGGGATTCTGGCTACACCTTC
cdr3_aa: CASSLSRDSGYTF

j_call: TRBJ2-1
v_call: TRBV21-1
d_call: .
clone_size: few
cdr3_nt: TGTGCCAGCAGCAAAAAGGGCAGGGCGACTGAGCAGTTCTTC
cdr3_aa: CASSKKGRATEQFF

j_call: TRBJ2-7
v_call: TRBV7-2
d_call: .
clone_size: .
cdr3_nt: TGTGCCAGCAGCCACGCGGGACCATCCTACGAGCAGTACTTC
cdr3_aa: CASSHAGPSYEQYF

j_call: TRBJ2-2
v_call: TRBV5-4
d_call: TRBD2
clone_size: .
cdr3_nt: TGTGCCAGCAGCTTCCCAGCGGGAGGGACCGGGGAGCTGTTTTTT
cdr3_aa: CASSFPAGGTGELFF

j_call: TRBJ2-7
v_call: TRBV20-1
d_call: .
clone_size: few
cdr3_nt: TGCAGTGCTAGAGATCCAGTAGCGGCTGAGCAGTACTTC
cdr3_aa: CSARDPVAAEQYF

j_call: TRBJ2-7
v_call: TRBV20-1
d_call: .
clone_size: few
cdr3_nt: TGCAGTGCTAGATACGTGCTGGCGACCTACGAGCAGTACTTC
cdr3_aa: CSARYVLATYEQYF

j_call: TRBJ1-2
v_call: TRBV19
d_call: TRBD1
clone_size: .
cdr3_nt: TGTGCCAGTATCGGGACAGGGGGCGCCTATGGCTACACCTTC
cdr3_aa: CASIGTGGAYGYTF

j_call: TRBJ2-7
v_call: TRBV7-2
d_call: TRBD1
clone_size: few
cdr3_nt: TGTGCCAGCAGCTTATCGGGACAGGCCTACGAGCAGTACTTC
cdr3_aa: CASSLSGQAYEQYF

j_call: TRBJ1-5
v_call: TRBV2
d_call: .
clone_size: .
cdr3_nt: TGTGCCTCCAAGGCGGGGCTAGGTCAGCCCCAGCATTTT
cdr3_aa: CASKAGLGQPQHF

j_call: TRBJ2-7
v_call: TRBV7-2
d_call: .
clone_size: .
cdr3_nt: TGTGCCAGCAGCTTGGGCGGTATGAGCTACGAGCAGTACTTC
cdr3_aa: CASSLGGMSYEQYF

j_call: TRBJ2-5
v_call: TRBV5-6
d_call: .
clone_size: .
cdr3_nt: TGTGCCAGCAGCTTAAGGGGAGGAGAGACCCAGTACTTC
cdr3_aa: CASSLRGGETQYF

j_call: TRBJ2-3
v_call: TRBV7-9
d_call: .
clone_size: .
cdr3_nt: TGTGCCAGCAGCTCCGGAATTGGCTCTCGGTCAGAAGATACGCAGTATTTT
cdr3_aa: CASSSGIGSRSEDTQYF

j_call: TRBJ2-1
v_call: TRBV7-2
d_call: .
clone_size: .
cdr3_nt: TGTGCCAGCAGCACTGCCCCTAGCTCCTACAATGAGCAGTTCTTC
cdr3_aa: CASSTAPSSYNEQFF

j_call: TRBJ2-5
v_call: TRBV5-4
d_call: .
clone_size: .
cdr3_nt: TGTGCCAGCAGCTTAGTGGACAGACTACAAGAGACCCAGTACTTC
cdr3_aa: CASSLVDRLQETQYF

j_call: TRBJ1-5
v_call: TRBV6-2/TRBV6-3
d_call: .
clone_size: .
cdr3_nt: TGTGCCAGCAGTTACGGGGCGGCTTTGCCCCAGCATTTT
cdr3_aa: CASSYGAALPQHF

j_call: TRBJ2-3
v_call: TRBV29-1
d_call: TRBD2
clone_size: .
cdr3_nt: TGCAGCGTTCGGGGGGTCGAGGGCACAGATACGCAGTATTTT
cdr3_aa: CSVRGVEGTDTQYF

j_call: TRBJ1-1
v_call: TRBV20-1
d_call: .
clone_size: .
cdr3_nt: TGCAGTGCTAGTGGACGCCCTCAGGGCGCTGAAGCTTTCTTT
cdr3_aa: CSASGRPQGAEAFF

j_call: TRBJ1-2
v_call: TRBV4-3
d_call: TRBD1
clone_size: .
cdr3_nt: TGCGCCAGCAGCCGGACAGGAGCTAACTATGGCTACACCTTC
cdr3_aa: CASSRTGANYGYTF

j_call: TRBJ2-7
v_call: TRBV28
d_call: .
clone_size: .
cdr3_nt: TGTTCTACAAAGGGCGGGGTCTCCTACGAGCAGTACTTC
cdr3_aa: CSTKGGVSYEQYF

j_call: TRBJ2-7
v_call: TRBV5-1
d_call: TRBD1
clone_size: .
cdr3_nt: TGCGCCAGCAGACGAGGGACAGCTTCCTACGAGCAGTACTTC
cdr3_aa: CASRRGTASYEQYF

j_call: TRBJ2-1
v_call: TRBV7-9
d_call: TRBD2
clone_size: .
cdr3_nt: TGTGCCAGCAGCATTCGACAGAAAAGCGGGATTCGTCGCAATGAGCAGTTCTTC
cdr3_aa: CASSIRQKSGIRRNEQFF

j_call: TRBJ2-5
v_call: TRBV15
d_call: TRBD1
clone_size: .
cdr3_nt: TGTGCCACCAGCAGAGATGGCTCTGGGACAGGGGCGGAGACCCAGTACTTC
cdr3_aa: CATSRDGSGTGAETQYF

j_call: TRBJ1-6
v_call: TRBV15
d_call: .
clone_size: few
cdr3_nt: TGTGCCACCAGCAGAGTTAGGGGGTCCTATAATTCACCCCTCCACTTT
cdr3_aa: CATSRVRGSYNSPLHF

j_call: TRBJ2-3
v_call: TRBV20-1
d_call: TRBD1
clone_size: .
cdr3_nt: TGCAGTGCTAGACGACAGGGGGGGGGGGGCACAGATACGCAGTATTTT
cdr3_aa: CSARRQGGGGTDTQYF

j_call: TRBJ1-6
v_call: TRBV7-3
d_call: TRBD1
clone_size: .
cdr3_nt: TGTGCCAGCAGCTTCGACAGGGGGCGCGTCAATTCACCCCTCCACTTT
cdr3_aa: CASSFDRGRVNSPLHF

j_call: TRBJ1-2
v_call: TRBV28
d_call: .
clone_size: .
cdr3_nt: TGTGCCAGCAGGATAGGGGCGAACTATGGCTACACCTTC
cdr3_aa: CASRIGANYGYTF

j_call: TRBJ2-3
v_call: TRBV4-2
d_call: TRBD2
clone_size: .
cdr3_nt: TGTGCCAGCAGCCCTAGCGGCACTAGCACAGATACGCAGTATTTT
cdr3_aa: CASSPSGTSTDTQYF

j_call: TRBJ2-7
v_call: TRBV6-1
d_call: TRBD2
clone_size: .
cdr3_nt: TGTGCCAGCAGTGTCGAGCGGGAGTATCACGAGCAGTACTTC
cdr3_aa: CASSVEREYHEQYF

j_call: TRBJ2-7
v_call: TRBV2
d_call: TRBD2
clone_size: .
cdr3_nt: TGTGCCAGCAGTGAACCCAGGGGACTAGCGGGAGTAAGGGCACACGAGCAGTACTTC
cdr3_aa: CASSEPRGLAGVRAHEQYF

j_call: TRBJ2-1
v_call: TRBV6-5
d_call: .
clone_size: .
cdr3_nt: TGTGCCAGCAGTTACTTACAAGGGGTTACGGACTACAATGAGCAGTTCTTC
cdr3_aa: CASSYLQGVTDYNEQFF

j_call: TRBJ2-5
v_call: TRBV27
d_call: TRBD1
clone_size: .
cdr3_nt: TGTGCCAGCAGTTCTGGGATTTCGGACAGGGGATTAGAGACCCAGTACTTC
cdr3_aa: CASSSGISDRGLETQYF

j_call: TRBJ1-2
v_call: TRBV24-1
d_call: TRBD1
clone_size: .
cdr3_nt: TGTGCCACCAGTGATTTGTTGCCGGGACAGGGGTTTCGCTACACCTTC
cdr3_aa: CATSDLLPGQGFRYTF

j_call: TRBJ2-3
v_call: TRBV7-9
d_call: .
clone_size: .
cdr3_nt: TGTGCCAGCAGCAGGGTCCCAGATACGCAGTATTTT
cdr3_aa: CASSRVPDTQYF